This TCR beta chain came from a study of CD8+CD57+ T cells in acquired aplastic anemia. The table lists this clonotype with many counts. The target antigen is unknown. Patients chosen for sequencing had shown CD8+CD57+ cell expansion by flow cytometry. General study points: Between patients and controls, about 30 CD8+ CDR3 sequences were found in common. Between patients and controls, CD8+ Simpson's diversity did not vary significantly.

The germline V gene has CDR1 SNHLY and CDR2 FYNNEI. J gave up 1 base and V 8 bases, and 13 bases lay outside the gene matches. This CDR3 region has 17 residues. CDR3 and TCR beta VDJ profiling relied on a genomic DNA template. MiXCR, applied by TCRdb to the reads, yields one record per CDR3 protein. The table shows some 200,000 distinct CDR3 sequences, with 48% occurring only once. Sample: sorted CD4+, CD8+, or CD8+CD57+ T cells (not recorded which) from PBMCs. The chain couples TRBV2 to TRBJ1-5, with TRBD1 matching over 8 bases. The TCR sequence derives from a human donor with aplastic anemia. The CDR3 region has the DNA TGTGCCAGCGCCGGAACAGGGGGAACGAGGAGCAATCAGCCCCAGCATTTT. Its translation: CASAGTGGTRSNQPQHF.